Below are 8 T cell receptor beta chains sequenced from a single sample in a study of cytomegalovirus exposure and HLA in healthy donors. Profiling relied on immunoSEQ multiplex PCR, and the TCRdb table lists in-frame clones only, not all of them. The table has fewer than 250,000 clones, roughly 83% seen once. What was sequenced was PBMCs. The receptors were gathered from a woman in her twenties or thirties in good health and CMV-seropositive.

The chain carries TRBV27 and TRBJ1-3, with D possibly being TRBD1 (6 bases). V lost 8 bases and J lost 5, with 19 bases in between. Germline CDR1 is MNHEY and CDR2 is SMNVEV (reference sequence). The CDR3 totals 15 residues. CDR3 in amino acids: CASSPYGGPRNTIYF. CDR3 nucleotide sequence: TGTGCCAGCTCCCCGTACGGGGGGCCGAGAAACACCATATATTTT.

V gene TRBV19 combines with J gene TRBJ2-7; D is unclear. The germline V and J ends were trimmed by 8 bases and 3 bases, with 8 bases remaining between them. In germline, CDR1 is LNHDA, CDR2 SQIVND (reference sequence). This CDR3 comprises 11 residues. CDR3 residues: CASLYSYEQYF. The CDR3 DNA is TGTGCCAGTTTATACAGCTACGAGCAGTACTTC.

This clone was picked up a small number of times. V is TRBV7-2 and J is TRBJ2-7; a weak D match, TRBD1 (6 bases). Trimming left V 3 bases short and J 2 bases short, with 11 bases between. Germline assignment: CDR1 SGHTA and CDR2 FQGNSA. CDR3 length equals 14 residues. For the CDR3, the DNA is TGTGCCAGCAGCTTCCGGGACACTGCCTACGAGCAGTACTTC. This translates into CASSFRDTAYEQYF.

This clone was counted a single time. The V and J genes are TRBV30 and TRBJ2-7; D is unclear. Germline V gene data show CDR1 as GTSNPN and CDR2 as SVGIG (reference sequence). The CDR3 loop spans 13 amino acids. With 0 bases removed from V and 4 bases from J, the gap between germline ends came to 10 bases. Here the CDR3 DNA reads TGTGCCTGGAGTGTCCAAGGGCCGTACGAGCAGTACTTC. Translated, it gives CAWSVQGPYEQYF.

The rearrangement links TRBV27 to TRBJ1-1; the D is unclear. Germline V gene data show CDR1 as MNHEY and CDR2 as SMNVEV (reference sequence). The CDR3 totals 14 residues. Trimming cost V 8 bases and J 1 base, with 14 bases left between them. The CDR3 loop reads CASAGGGRNTEAFF. The CDR3, as DNA: TGTGCCAGCGCTGGCGGAGGAAGGAACACTGAAGCTTTCTTT.

The chain has TRBV18 and TRBJ2-7, with TRBD1 matching over 7 bases. V was pared by 0 bases and J by 3 bases, with 5 bases of the junction left unmatched. Germline V gene lookup returns CDR1 KGHSH and CDR2 LQKENI. This CDR3 contains 15 residues. The CDR3 protein is CASSPPGGEGYEQYF. In nucleotides, the CDR3 is TGTGCCAGCTCACCACCAGGGGGCGAAGGCTACGAGCAGTACTTC.

The V call is TRBV11-2, the J call TRBJ1-3; D unclear. V lost 7 bases and J lost 0, with 13 bases in between. Germline V gene sequence: CDR1 SGHAT, CDR2 FQNNGV. The length of the CDR3 is 15 residues. The CDR3 reads CASTWVPSSGNTIYF. The DNA for the CDR3 is TGTGCCAGCACTTGGGTTCCAAGCTCTGGAAACACCATATATTTT.

The chain uses TRBV29-1 and TRBJ1-4; 8 bases agree with TRBD1. The junction had 6 bases not matched to a gene; V was cut back by 6 bases and J by 3 bases. Germline V CDR1 and CDR2: SQVTM, ANQGSEA. This CDR3 is built from 14 residues. The CDR3 is CSVGRTGPNEKLFF. Here the CDR3 DNA reads TGCAGCGTCGGGAGGACAGGGCCTAATGAAAAACTGTTTTTT.